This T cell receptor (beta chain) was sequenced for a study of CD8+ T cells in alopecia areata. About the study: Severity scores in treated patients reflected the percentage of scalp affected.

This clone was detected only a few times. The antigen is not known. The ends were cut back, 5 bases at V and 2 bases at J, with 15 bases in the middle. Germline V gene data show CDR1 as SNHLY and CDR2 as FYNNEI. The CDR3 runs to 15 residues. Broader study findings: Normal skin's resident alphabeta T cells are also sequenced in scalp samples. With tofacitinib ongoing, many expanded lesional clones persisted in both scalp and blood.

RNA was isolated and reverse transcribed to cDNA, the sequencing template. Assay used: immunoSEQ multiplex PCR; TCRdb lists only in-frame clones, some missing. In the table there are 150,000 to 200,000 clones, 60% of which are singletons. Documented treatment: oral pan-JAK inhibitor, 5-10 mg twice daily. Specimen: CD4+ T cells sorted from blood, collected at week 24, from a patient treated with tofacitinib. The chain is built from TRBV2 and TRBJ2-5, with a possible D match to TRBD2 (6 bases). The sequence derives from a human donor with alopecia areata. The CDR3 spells CASSPGAGRQETQYF. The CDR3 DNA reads TGTGCCAGCAGTCCCGGGGCAGGGAGGCAAGAGACCCAGTACTTC. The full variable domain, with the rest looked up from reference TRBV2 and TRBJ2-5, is EPEVTQTPSHQVTQMGQEVILRCVPISNHLYFYWYRQILGQKVEFLVSFYNNEISEKSEIFDDQFSVERPDGSNFTLKIRSTKLEDSAMYFCASSPGAGRQETQYFGPGTRLLVL.